This TCR beta chain was identified in a study of low-dose radiotherapy and immunotherapy resistance in tumors. This clonotype was seen many times. The CDR3 runs to 21 residues. With V trimmed by 5 bases and J by 1 base, 23 bases remained unmatched. CDR1 and CDR2 from the germline V gene are SGHKS and YYEKEE (reference sequence). The time point is: after trial treatment. Treatment in this sample: LDRT plus nivolumab, ipilimumab, low-dose cyclophosphamide and aspirin (RACIN trial). Primers targeting TRAV and TRBV primed first-strand cDNA, covering alpha and beta chains. A constant-region primer paired with the V-primer adapter amplified TCRs over around 18 PCR cycles. From the reads, TCRdb called clonotypes with MiXCR, one entry per CDR3 protein. The data hold tens of thousands of distinct CDR3 sequences, with more than 20% observed a single time.

The genes are TRBV5-5 and TRBJ1-2; 10 positions agree with TRBD1. The starting material was PBMCs, obtained after low-dose radiotherapy plus immunotherapy. The sequence was collected from a female donor with ovarian cancer. The CDR3, as DNA: TGTGCCAGCAGAGCTCCTGAAGGACAACGGGACAGGGGAGACGATAACTATGGCTACACCTTC. Its protein product is CASRAPEGQRDRGDDNYGYTF.